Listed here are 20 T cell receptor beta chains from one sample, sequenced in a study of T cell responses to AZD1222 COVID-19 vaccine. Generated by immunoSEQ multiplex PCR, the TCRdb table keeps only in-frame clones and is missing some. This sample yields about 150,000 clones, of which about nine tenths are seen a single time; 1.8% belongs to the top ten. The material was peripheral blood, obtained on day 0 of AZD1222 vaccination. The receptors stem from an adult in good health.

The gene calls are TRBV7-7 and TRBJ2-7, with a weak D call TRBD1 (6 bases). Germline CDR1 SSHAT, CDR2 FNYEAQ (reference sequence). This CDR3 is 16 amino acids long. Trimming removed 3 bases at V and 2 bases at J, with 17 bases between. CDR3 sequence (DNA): TGTGCCAGCAGCTTCCACCGGGACAACCTTCCCTACGAGCAGTACTTC. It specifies CASSFHRDNLPYEQYF. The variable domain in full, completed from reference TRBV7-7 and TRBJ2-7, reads GAGVSQSPRYKVTKRGQDVTLRCDPISSHATLYWYQQALGQGPEFLTYFNYEAQPDKSGLPSDRFSAERPEGSISTLTIQRTEQRDSAMYRCASSFHRDNLPYEQYFGPGTRLTVT.

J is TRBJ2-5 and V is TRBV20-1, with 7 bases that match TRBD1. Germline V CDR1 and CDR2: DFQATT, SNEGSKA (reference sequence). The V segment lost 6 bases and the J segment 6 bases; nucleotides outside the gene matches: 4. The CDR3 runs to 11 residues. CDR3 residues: CSARQGQTQYF. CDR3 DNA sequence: TGCAGTGCAAGACAGGGACAGACCCAGTACTTC.

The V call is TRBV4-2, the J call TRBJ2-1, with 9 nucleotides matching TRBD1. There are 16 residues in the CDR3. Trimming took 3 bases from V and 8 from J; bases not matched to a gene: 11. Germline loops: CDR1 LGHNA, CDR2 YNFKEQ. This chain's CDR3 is CASSQIRDRAGDEQFF. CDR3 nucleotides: TGTGCCAGCAGCCAGATTCGGGACAGGGCAGGGGATGAGCAGTTCTTC.

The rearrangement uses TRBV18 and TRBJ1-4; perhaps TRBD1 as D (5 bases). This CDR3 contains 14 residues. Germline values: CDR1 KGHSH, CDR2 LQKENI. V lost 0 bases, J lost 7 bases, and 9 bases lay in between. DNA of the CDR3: TGTGCCAGCTCACCACCGCTGGGGGTTGAAAAACTGTTTTTT. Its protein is CASSPPLGVEKLFF. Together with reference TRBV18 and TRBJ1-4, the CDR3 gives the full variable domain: NAGVMQNPRHLVRRRGQEARLRCSPMKGHSHVYWYRQLPEEGLKFMVYLQKENIIDESGMPKERFSAEFPKEGPSILRIQQVVRGDSAAYFCASSPPLGVEKLFFGSGTQLSVL.

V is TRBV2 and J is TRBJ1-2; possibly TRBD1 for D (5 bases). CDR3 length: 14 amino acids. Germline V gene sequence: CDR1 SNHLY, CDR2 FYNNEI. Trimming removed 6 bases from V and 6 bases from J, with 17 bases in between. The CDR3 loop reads CASSSMTDFDGYTF. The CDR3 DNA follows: TGTGCCAGCAGCAGCATGACAGATTTCGATGGCTACACCTTC.

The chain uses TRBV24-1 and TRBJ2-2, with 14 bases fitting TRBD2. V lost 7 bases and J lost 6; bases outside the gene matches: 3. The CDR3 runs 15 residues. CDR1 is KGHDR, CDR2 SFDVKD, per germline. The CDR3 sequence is CATSPTSGRAGELFF. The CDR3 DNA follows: TGTGCCACCAGCCCGACTAGCGGGAGGGCCGGGGAGCTGTTTTTT.

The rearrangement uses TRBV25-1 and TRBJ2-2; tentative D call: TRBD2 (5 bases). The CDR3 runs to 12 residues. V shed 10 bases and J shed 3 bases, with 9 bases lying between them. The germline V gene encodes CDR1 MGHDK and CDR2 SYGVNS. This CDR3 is CATLAYTGELFF. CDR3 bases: TGTGCCACCCTAGCTTACACCGGGGAGCTGTTTTTT.

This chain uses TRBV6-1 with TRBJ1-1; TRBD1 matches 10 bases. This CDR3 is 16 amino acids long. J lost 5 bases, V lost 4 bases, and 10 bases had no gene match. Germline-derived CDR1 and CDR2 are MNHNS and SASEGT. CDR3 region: CASSGGGRTGGTEAFF. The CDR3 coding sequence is TGTGCCAGCAGTGGGGGTGGCAGGACAGGGGGGACTGAAGCTTTCTTT.

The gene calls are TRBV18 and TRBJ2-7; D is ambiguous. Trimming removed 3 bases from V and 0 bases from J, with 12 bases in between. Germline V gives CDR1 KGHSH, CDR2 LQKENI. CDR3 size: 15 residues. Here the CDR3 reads CASSPIRSFSYEQYF. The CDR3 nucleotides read TGTGCCAGCTCACCGATCCGCAGTTTCTCCTACGAGCAGTACTTC.

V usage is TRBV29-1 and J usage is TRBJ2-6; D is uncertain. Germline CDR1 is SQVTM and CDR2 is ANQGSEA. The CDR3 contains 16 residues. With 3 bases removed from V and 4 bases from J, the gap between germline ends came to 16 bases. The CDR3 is CSVEMGPPSGANVLTF. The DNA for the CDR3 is TGCAGCGTTGAGATGGGCCCTCCCTCGGGGGCCAACGTCCTGACTTTC.

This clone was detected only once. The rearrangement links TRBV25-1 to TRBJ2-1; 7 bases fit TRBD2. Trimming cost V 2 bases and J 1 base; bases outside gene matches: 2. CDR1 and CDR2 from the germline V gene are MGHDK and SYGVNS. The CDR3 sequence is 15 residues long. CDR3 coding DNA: TGTGCCAGCAGTGAAATGGGAGGGTCCTACAATGAGCAGTTCTTC. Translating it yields CASSEMGGSYNEQFF.

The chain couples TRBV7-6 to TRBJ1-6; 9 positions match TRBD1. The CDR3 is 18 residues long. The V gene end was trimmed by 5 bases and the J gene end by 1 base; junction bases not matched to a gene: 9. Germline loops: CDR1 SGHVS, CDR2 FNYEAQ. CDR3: CASSPSPGQGSYNSPLHF. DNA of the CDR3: TGTGCCAGCAGCCCCTCGCCCGGACAGGGGTCCTATAATTCACCCCTCCACTTT.

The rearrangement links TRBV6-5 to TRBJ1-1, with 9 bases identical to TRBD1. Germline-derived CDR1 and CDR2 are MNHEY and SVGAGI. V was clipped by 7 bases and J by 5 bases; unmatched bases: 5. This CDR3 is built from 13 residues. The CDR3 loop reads CASKQGAGTEAFF. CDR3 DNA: TGTGCCAGCAAACAGGGGGCCGGGACTGAAGCTTTCTTT.

The CDR3 DNA reads TGTGCCAGACTAGTTCTCTCCGAGCAGTACTTC. It specifies CARLVLSEQYF. The rearrangement joins TRBV28 to TRBJ2-7, with a tentative D call TRBD2 (5 bases). This CDR3 comprises 11 residues. V was clipped by 9 bases and J by 6 bases, with 12 bases between them. Germline assignment: CDR1 MDHEN and CDR2 SYDVKM.

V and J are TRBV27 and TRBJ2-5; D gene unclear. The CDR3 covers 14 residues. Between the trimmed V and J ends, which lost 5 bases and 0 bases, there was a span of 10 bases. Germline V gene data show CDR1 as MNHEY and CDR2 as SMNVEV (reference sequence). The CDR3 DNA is TGTGCCAGCAGTCTGACATGGAACCAAGAGACCCAGTACTTC. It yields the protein CASSLTWNQETQYF.

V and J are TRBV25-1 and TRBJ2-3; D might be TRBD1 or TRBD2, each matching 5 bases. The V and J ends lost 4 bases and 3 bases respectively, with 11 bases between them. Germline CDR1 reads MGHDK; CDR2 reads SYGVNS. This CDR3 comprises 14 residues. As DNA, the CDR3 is TGTGCCAGCAGTGTTCGGGGCGAAACAGATACGCAGTATTTT. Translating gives CASSVRGETDTQYF.

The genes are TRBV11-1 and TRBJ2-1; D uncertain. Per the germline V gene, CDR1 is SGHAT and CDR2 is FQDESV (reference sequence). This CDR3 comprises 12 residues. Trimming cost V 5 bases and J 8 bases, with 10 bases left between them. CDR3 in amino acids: CASSRDLDEQFF. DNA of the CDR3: TGTGCCAGCAGCCGAGATTTAGATGAGCAGTTCTTC.

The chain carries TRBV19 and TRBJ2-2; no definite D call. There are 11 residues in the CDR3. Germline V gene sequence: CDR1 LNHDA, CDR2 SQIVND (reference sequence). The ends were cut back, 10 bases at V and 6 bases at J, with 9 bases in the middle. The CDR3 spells CATTAAGELFF. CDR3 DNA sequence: TGTGCCACCACTGCGGCCGGGGAGCTGTTTTTT.

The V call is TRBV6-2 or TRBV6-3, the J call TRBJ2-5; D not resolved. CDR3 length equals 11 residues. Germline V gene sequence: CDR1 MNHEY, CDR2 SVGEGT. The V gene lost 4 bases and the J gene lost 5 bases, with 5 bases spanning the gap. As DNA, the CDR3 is TGTGCCAGCAGTTTTAAGGAGACCCAGTACTTC. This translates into CASSFKETQYF.

CDR3 sequence reads: CASSRDRANTGELFF. CDR3 bases: TGTGCCAGTAGTAGGGACAGGGCGAACACCGGGGAGCTGTTTTTT. The chain is built from TRBV19 and TRBJ2-2, with 9 bases fitting TRBD1. Germline V gene sequence: CDR1 LNHDA, CDR2 SQIVND (reference sequence). The J segment lost 0 bases and the V segment lost 4 bases, leaving 0 bases of the junction unmatched. This CDR3 comprises 15 residues.